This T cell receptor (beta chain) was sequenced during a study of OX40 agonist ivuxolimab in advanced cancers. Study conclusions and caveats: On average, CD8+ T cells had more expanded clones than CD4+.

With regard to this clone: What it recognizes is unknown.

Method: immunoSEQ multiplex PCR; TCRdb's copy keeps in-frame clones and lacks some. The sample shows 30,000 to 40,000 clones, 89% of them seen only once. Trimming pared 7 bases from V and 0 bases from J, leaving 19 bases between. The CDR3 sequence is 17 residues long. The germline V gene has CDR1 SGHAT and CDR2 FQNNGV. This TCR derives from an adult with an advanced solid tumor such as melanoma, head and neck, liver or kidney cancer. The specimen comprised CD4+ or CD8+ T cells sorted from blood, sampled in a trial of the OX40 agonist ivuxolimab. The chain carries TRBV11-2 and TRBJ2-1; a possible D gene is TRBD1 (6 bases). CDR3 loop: CASTSQGGVGSYNEQFF. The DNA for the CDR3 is TGTGCCAGCACTTCGCAAGGGGGAGTGGGCTCCTACAATGAGCAGTTCTTC.